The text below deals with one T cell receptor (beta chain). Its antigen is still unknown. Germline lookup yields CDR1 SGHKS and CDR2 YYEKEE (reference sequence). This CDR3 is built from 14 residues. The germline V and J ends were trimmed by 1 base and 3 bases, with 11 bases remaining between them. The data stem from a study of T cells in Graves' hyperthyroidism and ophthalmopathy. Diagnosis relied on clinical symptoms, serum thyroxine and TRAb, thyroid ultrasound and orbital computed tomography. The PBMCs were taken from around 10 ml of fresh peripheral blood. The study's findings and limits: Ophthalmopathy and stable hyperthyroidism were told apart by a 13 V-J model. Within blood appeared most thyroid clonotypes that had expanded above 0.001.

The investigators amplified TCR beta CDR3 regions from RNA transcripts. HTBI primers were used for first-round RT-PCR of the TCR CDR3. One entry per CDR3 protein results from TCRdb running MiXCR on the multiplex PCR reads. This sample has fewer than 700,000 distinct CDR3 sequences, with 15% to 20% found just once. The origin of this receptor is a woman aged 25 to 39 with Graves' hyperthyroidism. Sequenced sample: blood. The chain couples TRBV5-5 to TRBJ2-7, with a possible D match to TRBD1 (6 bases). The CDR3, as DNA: TGTGCCAGCAGCTTGACAGGGACCCTCTACGAGCAGTACTTC. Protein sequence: CASSLTGTLYEQYF.